These 14 T cell receptor beta chains came from one sample sequenced in a study of blood T cell repertoires in COVID-19 (dated by TCRdb to 2020 to 2021). The library was prepared using the immunoSEQ multiplex PCR assay. TCRdb limited this immuneACCESS table to in-frame rearrangements with V and J called. A share of clones is missing; checked studies link under half to unresolved V genes, and the rest is unexplained. Here the sample has 250,000 to 350,000 clones; under 90% occur a single time. The top ten clonotypes cover 2.5% to 3.5% of the sample. Sequencing used PBMCs or T cells enriched from blood (not recorded which). The source of these receptors is a woman in her forties or fifties who had been exposed to COVID-19.

V gene TRBV5-1 combines with J gene TRBJ2-7, with 9 bases that match TRBD2. Germline CDR1 and CDR2: SGHRS and YFSETQ. V shed 0 bases and J 5 bases; nucleotides not matched to a gene: 3. The CDR3 sequence is 14 residues long. The CDR3 nucleotides read TGCGCCAGCAGCTTGGATCCTAGCGGGAACGAGCAGTACTTC. Protein: CASSLDPSGNEQYF.

CDR3 nucleotides: TGTGCCAGCAGCCAAGTGGGCTGGACAGTAAATAATTCACCCCTCCACTTT. Translation: CASSQVGWTVNNSPLHF. The chain has TRBV14 and TRBJ1-6; the D gene is possibly TRBD1 (6 bases). The CDR3 totals 17 residues. Germline lookup yields CDR1 SGHDN and CDR2 FVKESK. Trimming took 1 base from V and 5 from J, leaving 15 bases between them. The whole variable domain, remainder taken from reference TRBV14 and TRBJ1-6, is EAGVTQFPSHSVIEKGQTVTLRCDPISGHDNLYWYRRVMGKEIKFLLHFVKESKQDESGMPNNRFLAERTGGTYSTLKVQPAELEDSGVYFCASSQVGWTVNNSPLHFGNGTRLTVT.

The genes are TRBV4-1 and TRBJ1-2; D may be TRBD1 (5 bases). The ends were cut back, 6 bases at V and 7 bases at J, with 18 bases in the middle. This CDR3 has 14 residues. The germline CDR1 and CDR2 sequences are MGHRA and YSYEKL. The DNA of the CDR3 is TGCGCCAGCAGAAGGACTAGCAGGGCTGTTGGCTACACCTTC. This encodes CASRRTSRAVGYTF.

This chain links TRBV28 with TRBJ2-5; 13 positions agree with TRBD2. V shed 4 bases and J 2 bases; nucleotides not matched to a gene: 4. Germline CDR1 MDHEN, CDR2 SYDVKM. The CDR3 consists of 16 residues. The CDR3 is CASSSGTSGTQETQYF. CDR3 nucleotide sequence: TGTGCCAGCAGTTCCGGGACTAGCGGGACACAAGAGACCCAGTACTTC.

The chain uses TRBV27 and TRBJ1-5; D not certain. The CDR3 is 16 amino acids. V was shortened by 2 bases and J by 0 bases, with 11 bases between the two germline ends. Germline V gene data show CDR1 as MNHEY and CDR2 as SMNVEV (reference sequence). The CDR3 loop is CASSLGGGYSNQPQHF. The DNA of the CDR3 is TGTGCCAGCAGTTTAGGTGGAGGCTATAGCAATCAGCCCCAGCATTTT.

The gene calls are TRBV5-1 and TRBJ2-7; D is perhaps TRBD2 (6 bases). CDR1 SGHRS and CDR2 YFSETQ come from the germline V gene. The CDR3 consists of 15 residues. Trimming shortened V by 4 bases and J by 2 bases, and 16 bases separated the two germline ends. CDR3 in amino acids: CASSPSRGLAYEQYF. As DNA, the CDR3 is TGCGCCAGCAGCCCAAGCCGGGGGTTGGCCTACGAGCAGTACTTC.

In DNA form, the CDR3 reads TGTGCCAGCAGCTTGACCCGGGGGGGTCATGGCTACACCTTC. This translates into CASSLTRGGHGYTF. V gene TRBV28 combines with J gene TRBJ1-2; perhaps TRBD1 as D (5 bases). Germline V CDR1 and CDR2: MDHEN, SYDVKM. The CDR3 length is 14 residues. V was pared by 6 bases and J by 6 bases, with 17 bases between.

This sequence joins TRBV5-1 and TRBJ1-2, with D unresolved. The CDR3 has 15 amino acids. The V and J ends lost 6 bases and 2 bases respectively, with 17 bases between them. Germline values: CDR1 SGHRS, CDR2 YFSETQ. This CDR3 is CASNDGRPENYGYTF. For the CDR3, the DNA is TGCGCCAGCAACGACGGTAGGCCGGAGAACTATGGCTACACCTTC.

For the CDR3, the DNA is TGTGCCTGGAGTGGGCAGATTGACACTGAAGCTTTCTTT. It codes for CAWSGQIDTEAFF. V usage is TRBV30 and J usage is TRBJ1-1; unclear D gene. CDR3 length: 13 amino acids. Deletions cut 1 base from V and 3 bases from J, with 9 bases between. Germline-derived CDR1 and CDR2 are GTSNPN and SVGIG (reference sequence).

The rearrangement uses TRBV2 and TRBJ2-2; TRBD2 matches at 8 bases. CDR1 SNHLY and CDR2 FYNNEI come from the germline V gene. Losses at the gene ends were 7 bases for V and 6 bases for J; bases not matched to a gene: 7. The CDR3 sequence is 14 residues long. DNA of the CDR3: TGTGCCAGCACGAACACGGGGGGGCCCGGGGAGCTGTTTTTT. It encodes CASTNTGGPGELFF.

The rearrangement uses TRBV2 and TRBJ2-7, with 9 nucleotides matching TRBD1. Trimming removed 5 bases from V and 4 bases from J; junction bases left unmatched: 6. Germline lookup yields CDR1 SNHLY and CDR2 FYNNEI. CDR3 length equals 14 residues. The CDR3 DNA reads as TGTGCCAGCAGTCGGGGACAGGGAAAATACGAGCAGTACTTC. Translation gives CASSRGQGKYEQYF.

This sequence joins TRBV30 and TRBJ1-1; 9 bases are a match to TRBD1. Germline CDR1 and CDR2: GTSNPN and SVGIG (reference sequence). The CDR3 totals 12 residues. V gave up 5 bases and J gave up 9 bases; unmatched junction bases: 7. CDR3 in amino acids: CAWGTGSRKAFF. DNA of the CDR3: TGTGCCTGGGGGACAGGGTCGAGGAAAGCTTTCTTT. Together with reference TRBV30 and TRBJ1-1, the CDR3 gives the full variable domain: SQTIHQWPATLVQPVGSPLSLECTVEGTSNPNLYWYRQAAGRGLQLLFYSVGIGQISSEVPQNLSASRPQDRQFILSSKKLLLSDSGFYLCAWGTGSRKAFFGQGTRLTVV.

V is TRBV10-3 and J is TRBJ2-1; a weak D match, TRBD1 (6 bases). V lost 2 bases to trimming and J lost 0 bases, with 8 bases between them. The CDR3 runs 15 residues. Germline values: CDR1 ENHRY, CDR2 SYGVKD. The CDR3 loop reads CAISEGTPSYNEQFF. In nucleotides, the CDR3 is TGTGCCATCAGTGAGGGGACACCCTCCTACAATGAGCAGTTCTTC.

The chain carries TRBV5-6 and TRBJ1-5; no reliable D call. The germline V gene has CDR1 SGHDT and CDR2 YYEEEE. This CDR3 is 14 amino acids long. Trimming pared 3 bases from V and 5 bases from J, leaving 12 bases between. The CDR3 sequence: CASSSSPHDQPQHF. The CDR3 coding sequence is TGTGCCAGCAGCTCAAGCCCTCACGATCAGCCCCAGCATTTT.